One and the same sample provided the 12 T cell receptor beta chains below, sequenced in a study of siplizumab effects on memory and regulatory T cells (dated by TCRdb to about 2019). Library prep was done by the immunoSEQ multiplex PCR assay. TCRdb limited this immuneACCESS table to in-frame rearrangements with V and J called. A share of clones is missing; checked studies link under half to unresolved V genes, and the rest is unexplained. This sample is represented by fewer than 120,000 clones; around nine tenths of them were singletons. The top ten clonotypes cover under 1.5% of the sample. Sequenced input: CD4+ T cells sorted from blood. The receptors shown here come from a human donor in good health.

On this clone itself: One end of the junction is discordant with germline, which a read error may explain. The rearrangement joins TRBV30 to TRBJ1-2, with TRBD1 matching over 8 bases. This CDR3 has 11 residues. Germline CDR1 GTSNPN, CDR2 SVGIG (reference sequence). DNA for the CDR3: TGTGCCTGGGGCCCGGACAGGGCGTTTCGTTTC. It encodes CAWGPDRAFRF.

J is TRBJ1-5 and V is TRBV7-9, with D possibly matching TRBD1 (5 bases). Trimming stripped 3 bases from V and 3 bases from J, with 15 bases between. The CDR3 contains 16 residues. From germline, CDR1 is SEHNR and CDR2 FQNEAQ (reference sequence). The CDR3 spells CASSFGTDFNNQPQHF. In DNA, the CDR3 is TGTGCCAGCAGCTTCGGGACCGACTTTAACAATCAGCCCCAGCATTTT.

The V and J genes are TRBV5-1 and TRBJ2-5; 10 bases match TRBD1. CDR3 length equals 18 residues. Germline CDR1 SGHRS, CDR2 YFSETQ. V lost 3 bases to trimming and J lost 1 base; unmatched junction nucleotides: 12. CDR3 sequence (DNA): TGCGCCAGCAGCTACCGGGACAGGGGCCTTAATAGCCAAGAGACCCAGTACTTC. It yields the protein CASSYRDRGLNSQETQYF.

CDR3 region: CASRRREGRYEQYF. The CDR3 nucleotides read TGTGCCAGCAGGAGGAGAGAGGGCCGGTACGAGCAGTACTTC. The chain recombines TRBV6-6 with TRBJ2-7; tentative D call: TRBD2 (5 bases). This CDR3 spans 14 amino acids. Germline-derived CDR1 and CDR2 are MNHNY and SVGAGI (reference sequence). V lost 6 bases and J 4 bases, leaving 16 bases between the germline ends.

V and J are TRBV27 and TRBJ2-5; TRBD2 aligns across 12 bases. V lost 4 bases to trimming and J lost 3 bases; unmatched junction nucleotides: 3. This CDR3 has 15 amino acids. Germline assignment: CDR1 MNHEY and CDR2 SMNVEV (reference sequence). DNA of the CDR3: TGTGCCAGCAGTTCCCCTAGCGGGGGGGAAGAGACCCAGTACTTC. Its protein product is CASSSPSGGEETQYF.

The chain carries TRBV11-2 and TRBJ2-3; possibly TRBD1 for D (5 bases). Between the trimmed V and J ends, which lost 5 bases and 4 bases, there was a span of 13 bases. The CDR3 sequence is 14 residues long. Germline V CDR1 and CDR2: SGHAT, FQNNGV. The CDR3 nucleotides are TGTGCCAGCAGCCATCAGGGCCCCCCAGATACGCAGTATTTT. Amino acid sequence: CASSHQGPPDTQYF.

V gene TRBV25-1 combines with J gene TRBJ2-1; TRBD2 matches at 11 bases. The germline V gene has CDR1 MGHDK and CDR2 SYGVNS. The junction had 2 bases not matched to a gene; V was cut back by 3 bases and J by 1 base. The CDR3 has 16 residues. The CDR3 DNA is TGTGCCAGCAGTGATACTAGCGGGGGATCCTACAATGAGCAGTTCTTC. It specifies CASSDTSGGSYNEQFF. Supplemented by reference TRBV25-1 and TRBJ2-1, the full variable domain reads EADIYQTPRYLVIGTGKKITLECSQTMGHDKMYWYQQDPGMELHLIHYSYGVNSTEKGDLSSESTVSRIRTEHFPLTLESARPSHTSQYLCASSDTSGGSYNEQFFGPGTRLTVL.

This chain joins TRBV25-1 and TRBJ2-1, with 10 positions matching TRBD1. Per germline, CDR1 MGHDK and CDR2 SYGVNS. V lost 6 bases to trimming and J lost 7 bases; unmatched junction nucleotides: 9. The CDR3 totals 15 residues. As DNA, the CDR3 is TGTGCCAGCAGACCCGGGACAGGGGTAAGAAATGAGCAGTTCTTC. This encodes CASRPGTGVRNEQFF.

This clone was seen a few times. The chain has TRBV7-9 and TRBJ2-7; D unclear. Between the trimmed V and J ends, which lost 1 base and 0 bases, there was a span of 13 bases. Germline lookup yields CDR1 SEHNR and CDR2 FQNEAQ (reference sequence). CDR3 length: 16 amino acids. CDR3 residues: CASSLDLLLLSYEQYF. Written as DNA, the CDR3 is TGTGCCAGCAGCTTAGACCTCTTGTTACTCTCCTACGAGCAGTACTTC.

The rearrangement joins TRBV5-1 to TRBJ1-1; 9 nucleotides match TRBD1. Germline V gives CDR1 SGHRS, CDR2 YFSETQ. CDR3 length equals 15 residues. Trimming took 4 bases from V and 4 from J; bases not matched to a gene: 8. For the CDR3, the DNA is TGCGCCAGCAGCCCATGGACAGGGGCGACCACTGAAGCTTTCTTT. Translated: CASSPWTGATTEAFF.

This chain connects TRBV6-5 to TRBJ1-2, with no clear D. Germline V CDR1 and CDR2: MNHEY, SVGAGI. This CDR3 contains 13 residues. Trimming stripped 10 bases from V and 8 bases from J, with 20 bases between. DNA of the CDR3: TGTGCCACCCGACCCTATTTCGTTGAAGGCTACACCTTC. This translates into CATRPYFVEGYTF.

V usage is TRBV12-5 and J usage is TRBJ1-5; 8 nucleotides align to TRBD1. Germline loops: CDR1 LGHNT, CDR2 FRNRAP. This CDR3 contains 20 residues. The trim removed 3 bases at V and 0 bases at J, leaving 16 bases unmatched. CDR3: CASGFVDRAGISYSNQPQHF. In nucleotides, the CDR3 is TGTGCTAGTGGTTTTGTGGACAGGGCGGGTATATCCTATAGCAATCAGCCCCAGCATTTT.